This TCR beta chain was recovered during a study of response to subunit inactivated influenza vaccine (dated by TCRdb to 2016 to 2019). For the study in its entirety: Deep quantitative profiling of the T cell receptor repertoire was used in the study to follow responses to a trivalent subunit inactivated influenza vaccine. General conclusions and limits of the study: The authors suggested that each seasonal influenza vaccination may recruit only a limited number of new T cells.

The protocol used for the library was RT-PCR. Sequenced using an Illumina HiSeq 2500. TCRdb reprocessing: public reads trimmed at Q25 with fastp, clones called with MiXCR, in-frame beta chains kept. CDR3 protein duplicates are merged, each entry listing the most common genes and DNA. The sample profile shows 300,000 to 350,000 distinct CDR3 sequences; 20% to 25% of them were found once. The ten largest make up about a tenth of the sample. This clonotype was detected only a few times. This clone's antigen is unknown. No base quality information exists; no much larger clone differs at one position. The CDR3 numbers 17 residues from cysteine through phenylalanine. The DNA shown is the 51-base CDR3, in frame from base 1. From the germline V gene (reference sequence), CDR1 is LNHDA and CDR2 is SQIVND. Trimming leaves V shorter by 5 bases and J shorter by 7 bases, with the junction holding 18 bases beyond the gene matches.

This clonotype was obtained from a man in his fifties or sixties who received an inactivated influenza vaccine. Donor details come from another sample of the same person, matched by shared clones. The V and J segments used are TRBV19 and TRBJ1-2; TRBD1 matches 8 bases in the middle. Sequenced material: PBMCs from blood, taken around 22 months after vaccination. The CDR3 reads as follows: CASSPTSGQGRVSGYTF. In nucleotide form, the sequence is TGTGCCAGTAGTCCAACCTCAGGACAGGGACGAGTTTCTGGCTACACCTTC.